This TCR beta chain was retrieved from a study of beta chain features in type 1 diabetes. Study context: All samples together contributed 90 million to 110 million sorted cells for examination.

Sequencing targeted expressed TCRB transcripts, as all isolated RNA had been reverse transcribed. For naive, central memory and regulatory T cell samples, reads averaged around 3.5 million. Profiled with immunoSEQ multiplex PCR; TCRdb holds only in-frame clones, not every one. Of nearly 350,000 clones in the sample, 7% to 9% were seen once. This clone was detected only a few times. Its antigen remains unknown. With 6 bases clipped from V and 8 bases from J, the junction kept 4 bases outside the gene matches. CDR1 and CDR2 from the germline V gene are SNHLY and FYNNEI. There are 12 residues in the CDR3. Broader study findings: Type 1 diabetes patients had fewer VDJ junction insertions and more deletions. Shortening of TCRB CDR3s, moderate but significant, appeared in all four CD4+ subsets of Type 1 diabetes patients.

The J gene is TRBJ2-3, the V gene TRBV2, with TRBD2 matching over 8 bases. Sequenced sample: central memory CD4+ T cells from blood. This TCR derives from a woman between 18 and 29 years old in good health. CDR3 nucleotides: TGTGCCAGCAGCCCCGCGGGGGGTACGCAGTATTTT. It specifies CASSPAGGTQYF. Supplemented by reference TRBV2 and TRBJ2-3, the full variable domain reads EPEVTQTPSHQVTQMGQEVILRCVPISNHLYFYWYRQILGQKVEFLVSFYNNEISEKSEIFDDQFSVERPDGSNFTLKIRSTKLEDSAMYFCASSPAGGTQYFGPGTRLTVL.